The 5 T cell receptor beta chains reported below all come from one sample, sequenced in a study of blood T cell repertoires in COVID-19. Clones were read by immunoSEQ multiplex PCR, and TCRdb kept only the in-frame ones, dropping some. Of about 110,000 clones in the sample, over 60% were seen once. Source material: peripheral blood. The receptors were gathered from an elderly man with COVID-19, enrolled during active disease.

The chain has TRBV7-2 and TRBJ2-3; maybe TRBD2 (5 bases). CDR1 SGHTA and CDR2 FQGNSA come from the germline V gene. With 3 bases removed from V and 1 base from J, the gap between germline ends came to 11 bases. The CDR3 has 15 residues. Here the CDR3 DNA reads TGTGCCAGCAGCTTGGACTCAGCCCGCACAGATACGCAGTATTTT. Amino acids: CASSLDSARTDTQYF. Complete variable domain (other parts from reference TRBV7-2 and TRBJ2-3): GAGVSQSPSNKVTEKGKDVELRCDPISGHTALYWYRQSLGQGLEFLIYFQGNSAPDKSGLPSDRFSAERTGGSVSTLTIQRTQQEDSAVYLCASSLDSARTDTQYFGPGTRLTVL.

The V and J genes are TRBV7-8 and TRBJ2-3; 8 positions agree with TRBD1. CDR1 is SGHVS, CDR2 FQNEAQ, per germline. The CDR3 spans 15 residues. After removal of 5 bases from V and 4 bases from J, the junction contained 8 bases not matched to a gene. Written as DNA, the CDR3 is TGTGCCAGCAGCACGGTCGGACAGGGACCAGATACGCAGTATTTT. Encoded protein: CASSTVGQGPDTQYF. Full variable domain (outside the CDR3, taken from reference TRBV7-8 and TRBJ2-3): GAGVSQSPRYKVAKRGQDVALRCDPISGHVSLFWYQQALGQGPEFLTYFQNEAQLDKSGLPSDRFFAERPEGSVSTLKIQRTQQEDSAVYLCASSTVGQGPDTQYFGPGTRLTVL.

The chain uses TRBV5-1 and TRBJ2-1; 13 bases align to TRBD2. This CDR3 has 16 amino acids. The junction had 6 bases not matched to a gene; V was cut back by 0 bases and J by 9 bases. Per the germline V gene, CDR1 is SGHRS and CDR2 is YFSETQ. CDR3 in amino acids: CASSLARTSGSFEQFF. The CDR3 region has the DNA TGCGCCAGCAGCTTGGCTAGGACTAGCGGGAGTTTTGAGCAGTTCTTC.

This clone was counted between two and nine times. The chain has TRBV5-1 and TRBJ2-2; the D gene is possibly TRBD2 (5 bases). Trimming pared 5 bases from V and 4 bases from J, leaving 9 bases between. Looked up from germline, CDR1 is SGHRS and CDR2 is YFSETQ. CDR3 size: 13 residues. In DNA form, the CDR3 reads TGCGCCAGCAGGACCGGGGTCACCGGGGAGCTGTTTTTT. Its protein is CASRTGVTGELFF.

The chain is built from TRBV11-3 and TRBJ1-1, with D unclear. The CDR3 is 15 amino acids. V lost 5 bases and J 3 bases, leaving 16 bases between the germline ends. Germline loops: CDR1 SGHNT, CDR2 YENEEA. CDR3 DNA sequence: TGTGCCAGCAGCACTGGAGGTTTTGGAGACACTGAAGCTTTCTTT. Encoded protein: CASSTGGFGDTEAFF.